This section outlines one T cell receptor (beta chain) sequence together with its context. Unique molecular identifiers were used in preparing the TCRbeta library. MiXCR, applied by TCRdb to the PCR reads, yields one record per CDR3 protein. The table shows more than 250,000 distinct CDR3 sequences, with 9.9% occurring only once. This sample is drawn from a study of T-cell reconstitution after alpha-beta-depleted transplantation in children. This CDR3 region has 15 residues. Trimming shortened V by 3 bases and J by 9 bases, and 17 bases separated the two germline ends. Germline V gene data show CDR1 as SGHAT and CDR2 as FQDESV (reference sequence).

This TCR was recovered from a human donor who donated a stem cell graft to a child with SCID. V gene TRBV11-1 combines with J gene TRBJ2-2, with a weak D call TRBD1 (6 bases). The sample here was PBMCs from the stem cell graft donor, taken from the stem cell graft. The CDR3 spells CASSFWQGNGRELFF. In DNA form, the CDR3 reads TGTGCCAGCAGCTTTTGGCAGGGGAACGGCAGGGAGCTGTTTTTT.